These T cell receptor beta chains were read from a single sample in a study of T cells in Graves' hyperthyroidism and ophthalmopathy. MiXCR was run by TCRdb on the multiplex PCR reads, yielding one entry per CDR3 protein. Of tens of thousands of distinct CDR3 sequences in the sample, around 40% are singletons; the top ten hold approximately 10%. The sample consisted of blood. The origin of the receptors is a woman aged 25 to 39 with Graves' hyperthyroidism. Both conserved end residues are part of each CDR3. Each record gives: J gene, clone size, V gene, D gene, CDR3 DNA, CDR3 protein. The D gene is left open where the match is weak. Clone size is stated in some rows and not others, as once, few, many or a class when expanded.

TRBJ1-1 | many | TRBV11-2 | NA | TGTGCCAGCAGCTTAAACAGCCTAGGAGCTTTCTTT | CASSLNSLGAFF
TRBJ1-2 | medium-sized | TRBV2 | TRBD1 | TGTGCCAGCAGTGTATGGGGACAGGGGGCAAGGTATTTCGATGGCTACACCTTC | CASSVWGQGARYFDGYTF
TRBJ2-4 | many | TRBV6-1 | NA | TGTGCCAGCAGTGAGACGGACAGAAACATTCAGTACTTC | CASSETDRNIQYF
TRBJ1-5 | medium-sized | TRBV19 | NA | TGTGCCAGTAGTTCCCTAAACCTGGGGCAGCCCCAGCATTTT | CASSSLNLGQPQHF
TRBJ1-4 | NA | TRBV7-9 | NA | TGTGCCAGCAGCAGCTTGGACAGCGCGGGCAGACTGTTTTTT | CASSSLDSAGRLFF
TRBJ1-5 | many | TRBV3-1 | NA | TGTGCCAGCAGCCAATTCGGGGGGAGGCAGCCCCAGCATTTT | CASSQFGGRQPQHF
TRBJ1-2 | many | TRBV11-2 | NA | TGTGCCAGCAGCTTAGTGCGTGGGCGAATCGGCTATGGCTACACCTTC | CASSLVRGRIGYGYTF
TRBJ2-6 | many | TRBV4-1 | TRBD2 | TGCGCCAGCAGCCAAGTGATAGCGGGCGAAACAGGCTCTGGGGCCAACGTCCTGACTTTC | CASSQVIAGETGSGANVLTF
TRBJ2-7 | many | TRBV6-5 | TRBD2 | TGTGCCAGCAGTATAGCGGGATCCTCCTACGAGCAGTACTTC | CASSIAGSSYEQYF
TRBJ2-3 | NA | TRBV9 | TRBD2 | TGTGCCAGCAGCGTAGGAGCGGGAGAGTGGGGCACAGATACGCAGTATTTT | CASSVGAGEWGTDTQYF
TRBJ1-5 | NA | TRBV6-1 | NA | TGTGCCAGCACGAGGAATCAGCCCCAGCATTTT | CASTRNQPQHF
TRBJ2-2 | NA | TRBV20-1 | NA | TGCAGTGCAGCCCGAGAGTCCCACGGGGAGCTGTTTTTT | CSAARESHGELFF
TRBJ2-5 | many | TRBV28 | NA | TGTGCCAGCAGTTTCCCTGGACACCTGAAGGTAGAGACCCAGTACTTC | CASSFPGHLKVETQYF
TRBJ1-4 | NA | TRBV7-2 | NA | TGTGTCAGCCAAATCCGGGAGGAAAAACTGTTTTTT | CVSQIREEKLFF
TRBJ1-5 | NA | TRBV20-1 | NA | TGCAGTGCTAGGATCCAGGGGATCAGCAATCAGCCCCAGCATTTT | CSARIQGISNQPQHF
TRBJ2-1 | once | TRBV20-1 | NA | TGCAGTGCTAGAGATGGGGCGGAAGACAATGAGCAGTTCTTC | CSARDGAEDNEQFF
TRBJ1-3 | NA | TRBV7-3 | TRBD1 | TGTGCCAGCAGCCTACGGACAGGGTACGAGCAGTACGGAAACACCATATATTTT | CASSLRTGYEQYGNTIYF
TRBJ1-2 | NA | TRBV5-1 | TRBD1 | TGCGCCAGCAGCACGGAACAGGGGGTCTATGGCTACACCTTC | CASSTEQGVYGYTF
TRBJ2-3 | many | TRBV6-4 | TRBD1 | TGTGCCAGCAGTGAGGCAGGGGGCGGAGCAGATACGCAGTATTTT | CASSEAGGGADTQYF
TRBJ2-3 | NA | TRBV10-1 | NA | TGCGCCAGCAGTGCTCAGAGCACAGATACGCAGTATTTT | CASSAQSTDTQYF
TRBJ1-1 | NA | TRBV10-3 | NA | TGTGCCATCAGTGAGTACGGGAACACTGAAGCTTTCTTT | CAISEYGNTEAFF
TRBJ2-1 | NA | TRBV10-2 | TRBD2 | TGCGCCAGCCTTTTAGCGGGACCCGATGAGCAGTTCTTC | CASLLAGPDEQFF
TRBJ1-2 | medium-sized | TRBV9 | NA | TGTGCCAGCAGCCCCACGACCCAAGGTTTTGGCTACACCTTC | CASSPTTQGFGYTF
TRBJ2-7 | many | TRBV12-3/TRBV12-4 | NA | TGTGCCAGCAGTTTTCGGGTAGGGGGCTACGAGCAGTACTTC | CASSFRVGGYEQYF
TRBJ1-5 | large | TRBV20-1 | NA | TGCAGTGCTACAGGGGGCAATCAGCCCCAGCATTTT | CSATGGNQPQHF
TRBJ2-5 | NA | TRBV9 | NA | TGTGCCAGCAGCCCCACGACCCAGTACTTC | CASSPTTQYF
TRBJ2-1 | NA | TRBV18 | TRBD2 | TGTGCCAGCTCACCACAGGAACTAGCGAGGTACAGTGAGCAGTTCTTC | CASSPQELARYSEQFF
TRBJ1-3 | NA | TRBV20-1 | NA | TGCAGTGCTAGGGTCAGGGGCCAATCTGGAAACACCATATATTTT | CSARVRGQSGNTIYF
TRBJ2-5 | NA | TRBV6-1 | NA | TGTGCCAGCAGTGCGATGGGGGGGACCCAGTACTTC | CASSAMGGTQYF
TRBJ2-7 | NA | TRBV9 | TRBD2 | TGTGCCAGCAGCAAGGGACTAGCGGTTTCCTACGAGCAGTACTTC | CASSKGLAVSYEQYF
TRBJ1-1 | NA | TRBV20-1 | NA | TGCAGTGCTAGGCACACTGAAGCTTTCTTT | CSARHTEAFF
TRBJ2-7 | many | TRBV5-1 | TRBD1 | TGCGCCAGCAGCTTGGAGGGGGCGGTTGAGCAGTACTTC | CASSLEGAVEQYF
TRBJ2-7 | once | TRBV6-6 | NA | TGTGCCAGCAGTTACTCGAAGTGGGCCCCCTACGAGCAGTATTTC | CASSYSKWAPYEQYF
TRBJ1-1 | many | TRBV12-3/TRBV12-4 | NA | TGTGCCAGCAGTTTATGGGGGGACACTGAAGCTTTCTTT | CASSLWGDTEAFF
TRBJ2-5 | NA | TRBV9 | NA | TGTGCCAGCAGCGTAGAGGGACACAAACAAGAGACCCAGTACTTC | CASSVEGHKQETQYF
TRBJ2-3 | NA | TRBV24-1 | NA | TGTGCCACCAGTGATTCTAGACTCGGCACAGATACGCAGTATTTT | CATSDSRLGTDTQYF
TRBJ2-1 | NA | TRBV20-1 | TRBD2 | TGCAGTGCGCAGGGACTAGCTGACACCGGGGAGCAGTTCTTC | CSAQGLADTGEQFF
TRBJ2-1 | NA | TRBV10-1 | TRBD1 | TGTGCCAGCTCACCAGGGCAGGGGGCTTGGAATGGGCAGTTCTTC | CASSPGQGAWNGQFF
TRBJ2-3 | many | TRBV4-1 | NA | TGCGCCAGCAGCCAAGATGGTCTCGGTCTGGGCTCGGGAGATACGCAGTATTTT | CASSQDGLGLGSGDTQYF
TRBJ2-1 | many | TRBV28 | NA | TGTGCCAGCAGTAACCTATTTCGGAATGAGCAGTTCTTC | CASSNLFRNEQFF
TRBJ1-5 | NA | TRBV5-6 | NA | TGTGCCAGCAGCTTAATAGCGGGAGGTGGGGAGACCCAGCATTTT | CASSLIAGGGETQHF
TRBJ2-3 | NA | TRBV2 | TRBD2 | TGTGCCAGCAGGGCAGGGACTAGCGGAGCGAATACGCAGTATTTT | CASRAGTSGANTQYF
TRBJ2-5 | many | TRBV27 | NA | TGTGCCAGCAGTTTATCGACCGCAGACGTAGAGACCCAGTACTTC | CASSLSTADVETQYF
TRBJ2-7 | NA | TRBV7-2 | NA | TGTGCCAGCAGCTACCTAAGGCAGTACTTC | CASSYLRQYF
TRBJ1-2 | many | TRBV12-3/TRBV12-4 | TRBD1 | TGTGCCAGCAGTTCAACAGGGGTCTGGGGCTACACCTTC | CASSSTGVWGYTF
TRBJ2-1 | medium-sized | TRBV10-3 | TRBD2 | TGTGCCATCAGTCCCCAGGGCGGGAGGGCCCCGAAGGAGCAGTTCTTC | CAISPQGGRAPKEQFF
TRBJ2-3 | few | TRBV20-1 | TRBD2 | TGCAGTGCTGCCCGTCGGACTAGCGGGGGTAGCACAGATACGCAGTATTTT | CSAARRTSGGSTDTQYF
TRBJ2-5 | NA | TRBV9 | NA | TGTGCCAGCAGCGTGACCGGGACTCCTTGGGAGACCCAGTACTTC | CASSVTGTPWETQYF